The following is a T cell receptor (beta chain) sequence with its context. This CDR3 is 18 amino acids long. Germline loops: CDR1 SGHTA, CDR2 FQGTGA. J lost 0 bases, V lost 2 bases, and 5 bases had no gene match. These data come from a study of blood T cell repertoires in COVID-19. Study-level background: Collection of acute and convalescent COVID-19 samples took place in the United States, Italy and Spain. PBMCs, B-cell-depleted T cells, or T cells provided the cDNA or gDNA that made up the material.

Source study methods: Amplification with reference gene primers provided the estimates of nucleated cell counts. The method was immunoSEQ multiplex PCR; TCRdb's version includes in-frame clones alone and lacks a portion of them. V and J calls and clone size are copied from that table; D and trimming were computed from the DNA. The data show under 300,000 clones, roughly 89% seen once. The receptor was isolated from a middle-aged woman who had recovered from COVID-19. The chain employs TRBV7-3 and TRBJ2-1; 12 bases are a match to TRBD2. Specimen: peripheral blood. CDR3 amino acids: CASSLLLAGGPSYNEQFF. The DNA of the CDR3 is TGTGCCAGCAGCTTATTGCTAGCGGGAGGGCCCTCCTACAATGAGCAGTTCTTC. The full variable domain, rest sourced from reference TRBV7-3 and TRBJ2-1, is GAGVSQTPSNKVTEKGKYVELRCDPISGHTALYWYRQSLGQGPEFLIYFQGTGAADDSGLPNDRFFAVRPEGSVSTLKIQRTERGDSAVYLCASSLLLAGGPSYNEQFFGPGTRLTVL.